A single sample gave rise to the 12 T cell receptor beta chains below, sequenced in a study of PD-L1 blockade in urothelial cancer. Profiling relied on immunoSEQ multiplex PCR, and the TCRdb table lists in-frame clones only, not all of them. The sample holds around 40,000 clones, approximately 86% seen once. Indicated time point: peripheral blood 6 weeks after treatment start. The sequences come from PBMCs, collected around atezolizumab (anti-PD-L1) treatment. Every receptor here comes from a man between 60 and 75 years old with urothelial cancer.

The CDR3 sequence: CAWSRQVYTEAFF. The CDR3 region has the DNA TGTGCCTGGAGTCGACAGGTCTACACTGAAGCTTTCTTT. The chain carries TRBV30 and TRBJ1-1; D is possibly TRBD1 (6 bases). The CDR3 runs to 13 residues. From germline, CDR1 is GTSNPN and CDR2 SVGIG (reference sequence). V shed 2 bases and J shed 3 bases, with 10 bases lying between them. The full variable domain, its missing parts supplied by reference TRBV30 and TRBJ1-1, is SQTIHQWPATLVQPVGSPLSLECTVEGTSNPNLYWYRQAAGRGLQLLFYSVGIGQISSEVPQNLSASRPQDRQFILSSKKLLLSDSGFYLCAWSRQVYTEAFFGQGTRLTVV.

This chain links TRBV19 with TRBJ1-5; 7 nucleotides match TRBD1. This CDR3 spans 15 amino acids. Trimming removed 7 bases from V and 4 bases from J; junction bases left unmatched: 10. Germline CDR1 is LNHDA and CDR2 is SQIVND (reference sequence). Written as DNA, the CDR3 is TGTGCCAGTACCTTACTCCGGGACAGTAATCAGCCCCAGCATTTT. Translating gives CASTLLRDSNQPQHF.

The V and J genes are TRBV27 and TRBJ1-2; 7 bases are shared with TRBD1. With V trimmed by 6 bases and J by 7 bases, 8 bases remained unmatched. CDR1 and CDR2 (germline): MNHEY, SMNVEV (reference sequence). This CDR3 contains 13 residues. The CDR3 reads CASRKTGQGGYTF. The CDR3 coding sequence is TGTGCCAGCAGGAAGACAGGGCAGGGTGGCTACACCTTC.

The chain uses TRBV11-2 and TRBJ2-7; 9 nucleotides align to TRBD2. CDR3 length: 15 amino acids. Germline CDR1 and CDR2: SGHAT and FQNNGV. V was clipped by 1 base and J by 4 bases; unmatched bases: 5. CDR3 region: CASSLGSAGGYEQYF. CDR3 nucleotides: TGTGCCAGCAGCTTAGGATCAGCGGGAGGATACGAGCAGTACTTC.

This clone was seen a handful of times. The chain is built from TRBV6-1 and TRBJ2-7, with D unresolved. The V gene lost 4 bases and the J gene lost 4 bases, with 14 bases spanning the gap. Germline CDR1 MNHNS, CDR2 SASEGT. The CDR3 is made up of 14 amino acids. As DNA, the CDR3 is TGTGCCAGCAGTGGTCTCAGTAAAGTATACGAGCAGTACTTC. This translates into CASSGLSKVYEQYF.

The V gene is TRBV7-6, the J gene TRBJ2-3; 11 positions match TRBD1. V trimming: 2 bases; J trimming: 6 bases; junction bases outside the gene matches: 7. This CDR3 contains 16 residues. The germline CDR1 and CDR2 sequences are SGHVS and FNYEAQ. CDR3 sequence: CASSLSGQGASDTQYF. The CDR3, as DNA: TGTGCCAGCAGCTTATCCGGACAGGGGGCGTCGGATACGCAGTATTTT.

The chain has TRBV19 and TRBJ2-6; 9 bases align to TRBD1. The CDR3 runs to 16 residues. With 5 bases clipped from V and 2 bases from J, the junction kept 4 bases outside the gene matches. Germline V gene data show CDR1 as LNHDA and CDR2 as SQIVND (reference sequence). This chain's CDR3 is CASSQWTGAGANVLTF. The CDR3 region has the DNA TGTGCCAGTAGTCAATGGACAGGGGCTGGGGCCAACGTCCTGACTTTC.

The chain recombines TRBV5-8 with TRBJ1-1; D is ambiguous. Looked up from germline, CDR1 is SGHTS and CDR2 is YDEGEE. V dropped 4 bases and J dropped 1 base, with 17 bases sitting between them. The CDR3 totals 16 residues. CDR3 sequence: CASSRGMAGKNTEAFF. CDR3 coding DNA: TGTGCCAGCAGCAGAGGGATGGCGGGGAAGAACACTGAAGCTTTCTTT.

This chain uses TRBV19 with TRBJ1-2; weak D call: TRBD1 (6 bases). The CDR3 runs 14 residues. Trimming left V 6 bases short and J 4 bases short, with 15 bases between. Germline assignment: CDR1 LNHDA and CDR2 SQIVND (reference sequence). The chain's CDR3 is CASRKQGMAYGYTF. DNA of the CDR3: TGTGCCAGTAGGAAACAGGGCATGGCCTATGGCTACACCTTC.

This chain connects TRBV18 to TRBJ2-2; weak D call: TRBD1 (5 bases). The CDR3 runs to 14 residues. V was trimmed by 1 base and J by 3 bases, leaving 6 bases between them. Germline V gene data show CDR1 as KGHSH and CDR2 as LQKENI. DNA of the CDR3: TGTGCCAGCTCACCACAACAGGACACCGGGGAGCTGTTTTTT. Translated, it gives CASSPQQDTGELFF.

V gene TRBV10-3 combines with J gene TRBJ1-5; 8 bases are shared with TRBD1. CDR3 length: 15 amino acids. V lost 2 bases, J lost 0 bases, and 0 bases stayed unmatched. Looked up from germline, CDR1 is ENHRY and CDR2 is SYGVKD. CDR3 DNA: TGTGCCATCAGTGAGACAGGGGGTAGCAATCAGCCCCAGCATTTT. Residues: CAISETGGSNQPQHF.

The chain joins TRBV7-9 to TRBJ2-3; TRBD1 might be the D (6 bases). CDR3 size: 18 residues. CDR1 is SEHNR and CDR2 is FQNEAQ in the germline V gene (reference sequence). Trimming removed 5 bases at V and 0 bases at J, with 21 bases between. CDR3 sequence: CASSLRVRDNPSTDTQYF. CDR3 DNA: TGTGCCAGCAGCCTCAGGGTTCGGGACAACCCTAGCACAGATACGCAGTATTTT.